Presented here are 5 T cell receptor beta chains from one specimen sequenced in a study of T cells in women clearing cervical HPV infection. Here immunoSEQ multiplex PCR was the method, and the copy in TCRdb shows in-frame clones only, minus some. The sample data list about 30,000 clones. Source material: blood buffy coat. These receptors all stem from a woman between 18 and 70 years old with a cervical HPV16 infection that either progressed to CIN3+ or cleared (not recorded which).

With respect to this clone: The read terminates 3 residues before the CDR3 end, so the remaining end is supplied by the germline J gene. This sequence joins TRBV20-1 and TRBJ2-1; 10 nucleotides line up with TRBD2. CDR1 and CDR2 (germline): DFQATT, SNEGSKA (reference sequence). Trimming cost V 1 base and J 8 bases; bases outside gene matches: 8. This CDR3 is 15 amino acids long. The sequenced CDR3 bases are TGCAGTGCTAGAGCCAGCGGGGGGGCTCTGGATGAG. This sequence encodes CSARASGGALDE. The full CDR3 protein reads CSARASGGALDEQFF.

A note on this clone: The read comes to an end 3 residues before the CDR3 does, leaving the germline J gene to fill in the end. This chain connects TRBV2 to TRBJ2-2, with D possibly TRBD1 on 5 matching bases. Germline V gene sequence: CDR1 SNHLY, CDR2 FYNNEI. V was cut by 4 bases and J by 6 bases, with 9 bases left in between. The CDR3 is 13 residues long. Incomplete CDR3 DNA: TGTGCCAGCAGTGTCAGGGATCCCGGGGAG. Amino acids: CASSVRDPGE. The entire CDR3 protein reads CASSVRDPGELFF.

With regard to this clone: The read terminates 3 residues ahead of where the CDR3 ends, so the germline J gene completes it. The J gene is TRBJ2-1, the V gene TRBV5-4; TRBD2 might be the D (6 bases). CDR1 SGHNT and CDR2 YYREEE come from the germline V gene (reference sequence). Deletions cut 4 bases from V and 4 bases from J, with 9 bases between. The CDR3 extends over 13 amino acids. The CDR3 DNA, read in part, is TGTGCCAGCAGCCTCGGAGGGTACAATGAG. This sequence encodes CASSLGGYNE. The full CDR3 reads CASSLGGYNEQFF.

On this clone itself: The read ends 3 residues early relative to the CDR3; the germline J gene fills the gap. Other DNA sequences in this sample translate to the same CDR3. The chain is built from TRBV20-1 and TRBJ2-4; weak D call: TRBD2 (7 bases). This CDR3 is built from 12 residues. Germline CDR1 and CDR2: DFQATT and SNEGSKA (reference sequence). The CDR3 is CSVYKEGGIQYF. The sequenced CDR3 bases are TGCAGTGTTTATAAGGAGGGGGGGATT.

Details on this clone: The CDR3 extends 3 residues past the end of the read, so its final part is completed from the germline J gene. The rearrangement joins TRBV2 to TRBJ2-5; 11 nucleotides line up with TRBD2. The CDR3 contains 18 residues. Germline V CDR1 and CDR2: SNHLY, FYNNEI. CDR3 bases read: TGTGCCAGCAGACTTGGGACTAGCGGTGGGCGGGTGACAGATACC. This gives the protein CASRLGTSGGRVTDT. The full CDR3 protein is CASRLGTSGGRVTDTQYF.